Listed here is a single T cell receptor beta chain. The data were taken from a study of blood T cell repertoires in COVID-19. TCRdb keeps only in-frame clones here, not all; method: immunoSEQ multiplex PCR. The sample holds hundreds of thousands of clones; around four fifths are singletons and the top ten take around 4.5%. V shed 6 bases and J 1 base; nucleotides not matched to a gene: 7. Germline V gene data show CDR1 as KGHDR and CDR2 as SFDVKD. This CDR3 contains 16 residues. The sample comprised peripheral blood. V and J are TRBV24-1 and TRBJ2-1; TRBD2 matches 8 bases. This TCR was recovered from a woman aged 50 to 60 with active or convalescent COVID-19. CDR3: CATSSTSGLSYNEQFF. CDR3 in DNA: TGTGCCACCAGTTCCACTAGCGGACTATCCTACAATGAGCAGTTCTTC.